This T cell receptor (beta chain) was identified during a study of blood T cell repertoires in COVID-19. The protocol was immunoSEQ multiplex PCR, while the TCRdb copy is restricted to in-frame clones and leaves out a portion. Of 90,000 to 120,000 clones in the sample, around 86% were seen once. Germline CDR1 is MDHEN and CDR2 is SYDVKM. This CDR3 has 14 residues. Deletions cut 2 bases from V and 5 bases from J, with 12 bases between. The clonotype was recovered from a woman between 45 and 60 years old who had recovered from COVID-19. The chain employs TRBV28 and TRBJ2-5, with a weak D call TRBD1 (7 bases). The sequencing input was PBMCs or T cells enriched from blood (not recorded which). The CDR3 protein is CASSLRAGGETQYF. As DNA, the CDR3 is TGTGCCAGCAGTTTACGGGCAGGGGGGGAGACCCAGTACTTC.